The present TCR beta chain was sequenced within a study of vaccination effects on CD4 cells after COVID-19. TCRdb's table, derived via immunoSEQ multiplex PCR, lists solely in-frame clones and lacks some. The repertoire includes 20,000 to 25,000 clones, 73% of them detected once, and approximately 25% sits in the top ten. About this clone itself: Its specificity is not known.

This CDR3 has 12 residues. Trimming took off 6 bases at V and 1 base at J, with 1 base between the two ends. Expansion with viral peptide pools was applied to antigen-specific CD4+ T cells by the ViraFEST assay prior to sequencing. Researchers isolated CD4+ T cells once around 11 days of culture had elapsed. Having tested negative for nucleocapsid antibodies, the vaccine recipients showed no prior SARS-CoV-2 infection. In culture with about 9.7 IU/ml IL-2 and about 10 ug/ml peptides, PBMC were grown at fewer than 2.5 million per well. Days 3 and 7 were when half the medium was replaced with IL-2 medium.

The sequence was collected from a human donor who received a COVID-19 vaccine. The chain employs TRBV12-3 or TRBV12-4 and TRBJ2-6; D uncertain. This specimen consisted of CD4+ T cells from PBMCs cultured with HCoV-NL63 spike peptides, obtained before COVID-19 vaccination. CDR3 amino acids: CASRSGANVLTF. CDR3 DNA: TGTGCCAGCAGATCTGGGGCCAACGTCCTGACTTTC.